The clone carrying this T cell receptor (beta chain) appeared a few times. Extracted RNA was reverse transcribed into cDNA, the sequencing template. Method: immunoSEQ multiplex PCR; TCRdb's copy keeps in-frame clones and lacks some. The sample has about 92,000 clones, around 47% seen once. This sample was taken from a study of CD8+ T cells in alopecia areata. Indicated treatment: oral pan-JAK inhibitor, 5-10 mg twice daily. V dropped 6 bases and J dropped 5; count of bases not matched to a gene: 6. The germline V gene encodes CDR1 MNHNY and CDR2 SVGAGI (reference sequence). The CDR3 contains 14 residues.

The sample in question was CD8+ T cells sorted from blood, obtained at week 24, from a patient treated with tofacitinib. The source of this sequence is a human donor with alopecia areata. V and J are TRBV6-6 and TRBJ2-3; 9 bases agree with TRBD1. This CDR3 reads CASRDRGWGDTQYF. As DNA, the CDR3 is TGTGCCAGCAGGGACAGGGGTTGGGGAGATACGCAGTATTTT.